The entry below gives a single T cell receptor beta chain sequence along with its context. This clone was found a few times. Its antigen target is currently unknown. The sample holds no much larger clone one base away, and base qualities are not on file. TCRbeta CDR3 regions were amplified from genomic DNA using the immunoSEQ Assay, a bias-controlled multiplex PCR. The original pipeline was this. Within the assay, amplification of reference gene primers was used to estimate how many nucleated cells each sample contained. Sequence reads were collapsed and filtered to measure the absolute abundance of every unique TCRbeta CDR3 rearrangement. For each sample, productive Simpson clonality was calculated as the square root of Simpson's diversity index over productive rearrangements. Sourced from immuneACCESS, this table was stored by TCRdb with only in-frame sequences that have V and J called. A share of the clones is absent; for the studies checked, an unresolved V gene accounts for under half, and the remainder has no known explanation. V and J calls and clone size follow that table, whereas D and trimming were derived from the DNA. The sample table shows about 110,000 clones, and less than 85% are seen once. About 4.7% of the sample comes from the top ten.

Taken from the germline V gene, the CDR1 and CDR2 loops are SGHTA and FQGTGA. The CDR3 runs 14 amino acids, cysteine and phenylalanine included. Left in the record is the CDR3 DNA by itself, 42 bases read in frame from the first base. Trimming at the junction amounts to 2 bases on V and 5 bases on J, and the germline ends lie 10 bases apart. The data stem from a study of blood T cell repertoires in COVID-19 (dated by TCRdb to the early 2020s). A note on the overall study: Collaborator samples came from the United States, Italy and Spain and covered acute and convalescent phases of COVID-19. The material from the prospective study consisted of cDNA or gDNA derived from T cells, B-cell-depleted T cells, or PBMCs. Subjects who had been exposed to COVID-19, were actively infected with it, or had recovered from it provided the deeply sampled blood TCRbeta repertoires that made up the dataset. A freely available public database, intended as a resource for researchers studying the immune response to SARS-CoV-2, is where the repertoires were released. The samples were drawn from the first 160 participants of the ongoing ImmuneRACE study and from 950 to 1,500 subjects provided by 6 global collaborators. Sample metadata almost always included a de-identified subject ID, COVID-19 status, age in years and sex. Where available, HLA class I and class II types were taken from metadata supplied by the sample provider and were not determined by assay-based typing. Overall study outcomes, separate from this receptor: Clinical and demographic metadata were provided uncurated, with the amount varying by source and participant.

The collaborating institutions used their own protocols to collect whole blood in K2EDTA tubes. For TCRbeta analysis, collaborator samples were shipped as frozen whole blood, as isolated PBMCs, or as DNA extracted from either sample type. The chain joins TRBV7-3 to TRBJ2-1; TRBD1 might be the D gene, on 5 matching bases. Sequenced sample: peripheral blood. This receptor was identified in a human donor in a cohort sampled during active or convalescent COVID-19. The CDR3 protein sequence reads: CASSLWAGNNEQFF. The DNA is as follows: TGTGCCAGCAGCTTATGGGCAGGGAACAATGAGCAGTTCTTC.